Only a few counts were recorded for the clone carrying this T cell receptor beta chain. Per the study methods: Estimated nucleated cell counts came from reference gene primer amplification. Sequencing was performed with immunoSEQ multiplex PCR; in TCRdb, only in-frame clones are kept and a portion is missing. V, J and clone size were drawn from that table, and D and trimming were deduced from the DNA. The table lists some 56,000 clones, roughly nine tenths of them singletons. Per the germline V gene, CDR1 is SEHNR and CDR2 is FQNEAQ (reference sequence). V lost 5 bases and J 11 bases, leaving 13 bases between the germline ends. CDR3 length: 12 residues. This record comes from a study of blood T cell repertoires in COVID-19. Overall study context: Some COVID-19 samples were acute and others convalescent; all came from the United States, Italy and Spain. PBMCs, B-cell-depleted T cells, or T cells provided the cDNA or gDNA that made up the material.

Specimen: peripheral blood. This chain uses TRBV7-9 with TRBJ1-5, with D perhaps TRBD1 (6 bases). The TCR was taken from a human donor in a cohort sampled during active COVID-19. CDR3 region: CASSLSGGTQHF. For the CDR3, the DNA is TGTGCCAGCAGCCTCAGTGGGGGCACCCAGCATTTT. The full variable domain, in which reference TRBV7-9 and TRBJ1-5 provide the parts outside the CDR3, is DTGVSQNPRHKITKRGQNVTFRCDPISEHNRLYWYRQTLGQGPEFLTYFQNEAQLEKSRLLSDRFSAERPKGSFSTLEIQRTEQGDSAMYLCASSLSGGTQHFGDGTRLSIL.